The sequence of this TCR beta chain was determined in a study of identical twins. Study conclusions and caveats: Conclusions came from cross-sectional statistical analysis, not from following the same donors. Twin pairs' shared out-of-frame alpha sequences were enriched in low generation probability.

TCRdb analysed the 5' RACE reads with MiXCR anew, one entry per CDR3 protein. This table has some 440,000 distinct CDR3 sequences, around 24% appearing once. This clonotype occurred many times. The antigen is unknown. This CDR3 comprises 10 residues. Germline values: CDR1 DFQATT, CDR2 SNEGSKA (reference sequence). These data also featured in a second study, about T cells expressing NK-cell markers. That source reports: The TCR beta repertoires originated in sorted CD3+CD56+NKG2C+, CD3+CD56+NKG2C- and CD3+CD56-NKG2C+ T cells. Several of the experiments relied on an anti-gamma-delta TCR antibody so that only alpha-beta TCR T cells were sorted.

The material sequenced was CD4+ T cells sorted from blood. This clonotype was obtained from a woman aged 18-29 years in good health. The chain joins TRBV20-1 to TRBJ2-5; unclear D gene. The CDR3 loop reads CSARQETQYF. The CDR3 nucleotides read TGCAGCGCTCGACAAGAGACCCAGTACTTC.